The T cell receptor beta chain under discussion was sequenced for a study of blood T cell repertoires in COVID-19. Background on the study: COVID-19 samples from acute and convalescent phases originated in the United States, Italy and Spain. In each case, the material was cDNA or gDNA derived from T cells, B-cell-depleted T cells, or PBMCs.

The authors' processing: Amplifying reference gene primers gave estimates of nucleated cell counts. The repertoire was sequenced with immunoSEQ multiplex PCR; TCRdb's copy has only in-frame clones and lacks some. V, J and clone size are taken as reported in that table, and D and trimming were inferred from the DNA itself. The table has about 350,000 clones, 88% seen once; the top ten hold about 7.3%. This clone appeared a single time. From germline, CDR1 is MDHEN and CDR2 SYDVKM. This CDR3 spans 13 amino acids. V was cut by 5 bases and J by 2 bases, with 9 bases left in between. Recruited during active infection, patients (from Seattle) were subsequently followed longitudinally.

The V gene is TRBV28, the J gene TRBJ1-2; the D gene is possibly TRBD1 (5 bases). This TCR was recovered from a woman in her seventies with COVID-19, enrolled during active disease. Sample: peripheral blood. CDR3 sequence reads: CASSAPGNYGYTF. The CDR3 nucleotides read TGTGCCAGCAGTGCCCCAGGGAACTATGGCTACACCTTC.